This T cell receptor (beta chain) was captured in a study of PD-1 blockade in classical Hodgkin lymphoma. The wider study: With a 2-week interval, patients received intravenous nivolumab at 3 mg/kg. General observations from the study: Reports indicated that newly diagnosed patients had lower baseline TCR diversity than healthy donors did. Possible causes of repertoire differences, disease activity or prior therapy, remain undefined.

Method: immunoSEQ multiplex PCR; TCRdb's copy keeps in-frame clones and lacks some. The data show 150,000 or so clones, nearly 80% seen once. All trial patients relapsed after autologous stem cell transplantation. Best overall response was complete response, partial response or progressive disease in these relapsed/refractory classical Hodgkin lymphoma patients. This CDR3 spans 15 amino acids. Trimming took off 3 bases at V and 0 bases at J, with 9 bases between the two ends. Germline values: CDR1 LNHDA, CDR2 SQIVND (reference sequence). Notes on this clone: Its target is unknown.

This specimen was peripheral blood mononuclear cells (PBMCs), taken before the second cycle of nivolumab. V gene TRBV19 combines with J gene TRBJ2-1; D is ambiguous. The origin of this receptor is a human donor with classical Hodgkin lymphoma. The CDR3 DNA is TGTGCCAGTAGTATTCTTAAAAGCTCCTACAATGAGCAGTTCTTC. This sequence encodes CASSILKSSYNEQFF.